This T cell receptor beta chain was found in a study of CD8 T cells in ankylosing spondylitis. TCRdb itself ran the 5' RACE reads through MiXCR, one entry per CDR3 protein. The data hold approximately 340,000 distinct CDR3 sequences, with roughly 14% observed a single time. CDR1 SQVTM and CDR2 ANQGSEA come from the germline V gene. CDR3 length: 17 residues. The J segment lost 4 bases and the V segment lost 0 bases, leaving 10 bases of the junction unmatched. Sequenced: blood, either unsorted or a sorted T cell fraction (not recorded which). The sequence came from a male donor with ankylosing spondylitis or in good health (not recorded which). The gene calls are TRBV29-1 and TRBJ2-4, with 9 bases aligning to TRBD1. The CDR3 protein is CSVEDPTTGGVKNIQYF. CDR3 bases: TGCAGCGTTGAAGACCCTACGACAGGGGGAGTAAAAAACATTCAGTACTTC.